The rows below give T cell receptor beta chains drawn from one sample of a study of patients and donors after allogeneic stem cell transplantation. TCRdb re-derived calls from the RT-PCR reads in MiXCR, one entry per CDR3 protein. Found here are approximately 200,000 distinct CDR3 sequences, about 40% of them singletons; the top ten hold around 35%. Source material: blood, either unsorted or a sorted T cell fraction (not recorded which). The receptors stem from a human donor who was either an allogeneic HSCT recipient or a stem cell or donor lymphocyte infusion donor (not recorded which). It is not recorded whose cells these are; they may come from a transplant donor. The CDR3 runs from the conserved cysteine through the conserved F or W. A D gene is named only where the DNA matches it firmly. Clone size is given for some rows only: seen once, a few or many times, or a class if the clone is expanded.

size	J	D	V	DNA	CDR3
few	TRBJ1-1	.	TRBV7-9	TGTGCCAGCGGGGGTTTGAGGGAAGGCGTGAACACTGAAGCTTTCTTT	CASGGLREGVNTEAFF
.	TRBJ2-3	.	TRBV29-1	TGCAGCGTTGAATCCAGGACCACTCCCGCAGATACGCAGTATTTT	CSVESRTTPADTQYF
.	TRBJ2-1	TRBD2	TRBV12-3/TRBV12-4	TGTGCCAGCAGTTTAGATACCGGGACTAGCGGGAGAAATGAGCAGTTCTTC	CASSLDTGTSGRNEQFF
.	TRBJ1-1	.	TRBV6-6	TGTGCCAGCAACCCCTGGTGGACCTTGAACACTGAAGCTTTCTTT	CASNPWWTLNTEAFF
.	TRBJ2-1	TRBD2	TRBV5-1	TGCGCCAGCAGCCCAGGGACTAGCGGGAGGATAAACAATGAGCAGTTCTTC	CASSPGTSGRINNEQFF
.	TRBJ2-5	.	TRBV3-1	TGTGCCAGCAGCCTACCTGAGACCCAGTACTTC	CASSLPETQYF
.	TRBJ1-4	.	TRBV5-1	TGCGCCAGCAGCCCGGGACACTTCGAGGGGCCTAATGAAAAACTGTTTTTT	CASSPGHFEGPNEKLFF
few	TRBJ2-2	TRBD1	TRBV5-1	TGCGCCAGCAGCCCCGATGGGACAGGGACCGGGGAGCTGTTTTTT	CASSPDGTGTGELFF
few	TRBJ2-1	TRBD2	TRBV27	TGTGCCAGCAGGGGGACTAGCGGGAAGGGATACAATGAGCAGTTCTTC	CASRGTSGKGYNEQFF
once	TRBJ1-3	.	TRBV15	TGTGCCACCAGCAGAGAGGGTAGTGCCCTATCTGGAAACACCATATATTTT	CATSREGSALSGNTIYF
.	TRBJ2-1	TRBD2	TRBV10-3	TGTGCCATCAGTGGAGAGACTAGCGGGAATGGTGAGCAGTTCTTC	CAISGETSGNGEQFF
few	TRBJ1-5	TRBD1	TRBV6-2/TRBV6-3	TGTGCCAGCAGTTCTCTTCCACCTGGGACAGTTAGCAATCAGCCCCAGCATTTT	CASSSLPPGTVSNQPQHF
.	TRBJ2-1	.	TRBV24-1	TGTGCCACCAGTGACTATCCCTACAATGAGCAGTTCTTC	CATSDYPYNEQFF
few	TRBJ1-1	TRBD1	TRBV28	TGTGCCATCACGACAGGGATGGGGACTGAAGCTTTCTTT	CAITTGMGTEAFF
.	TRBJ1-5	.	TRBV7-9	TGTGCCAGCAGCTTAGACGGAGGACAGATGGCCCAGCATTTT	CASSLDGGQMAQHF
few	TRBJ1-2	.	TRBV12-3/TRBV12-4	TGTGCCAGCAGTCTAAAGACCGGGAGCTATGGCTACACCTTC	CASSLKTGSYGYTF
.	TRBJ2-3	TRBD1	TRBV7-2	TGTGCCAGCAGCTTCTTTAGGCTTACGGGACAGGGAGTTTCTAGCACAGATACGCAGTATTTT	CASSFFRLTGQGVSSTDTQYF
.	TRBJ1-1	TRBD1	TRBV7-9	TGTGCCAGCAGGGAACAGGGGGCGGTCGTAGAAGCTTTCTTT	CASREQGAVVEAFF
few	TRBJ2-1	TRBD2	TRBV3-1	TGTGCCAGCAGCCAAGATATACTAGCGGCCCGTCGCGGGGAGCAGTTCTTC	CASSQDILAARRGEQFF
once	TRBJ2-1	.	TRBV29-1	TGCAGCGTTGCACCCCCAGGGCAAAATGAGCAGTTCTTC	CSVAPPGQNEQFF
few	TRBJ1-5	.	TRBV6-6	TGTGCCAGCACGAGTGAGGGCAATCAGCCCCAGCATTTT	CASTSEGNQPQHF
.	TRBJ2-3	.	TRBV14	TGTGCCAGCAGCCAAGTTGGGGAAGATGAGACGCAGTATTTT	CASSQVGEDETQYF
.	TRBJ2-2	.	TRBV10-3	TGTGCCATCAGTGAGTTGGCTTCTCCCGCCGCGAACACCGGGGAGCTGTTTTTT	CAISELASPAANTGELFF
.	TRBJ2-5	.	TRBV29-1	TGCAGCGTTCTTGGGTCGGAGACCCAGTACTTC	CSVLGSETQYF
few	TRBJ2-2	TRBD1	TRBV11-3	TGTGCCAGCAGCTTGCACAGGGGCGGAGACACCGGGGAGCTGTTTTTT	CASSLHRGGDTGELFF
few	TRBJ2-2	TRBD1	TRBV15	TGTGCCACCAGCAGGGGAACCGGGACAGGGGACACCGGGGAGCTGTTTTTT	CATSRGTGTGDTGELFF
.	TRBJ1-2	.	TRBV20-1	TGCAGTGCTAGATCACTTTTGGACTATGGCTACACCTTC	CSARSLLDYGYTF
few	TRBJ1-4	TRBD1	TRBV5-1	TGCGCCAGCAGCTTGGATGCAGGGGGCGAAAAACTGTTTTTT	CASSLDAGGEKLFF
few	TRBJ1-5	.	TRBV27	TGTGCCAGCAGTTTAACCAGGGATGGCAATCAGCCCCAGCATTTT	CASSLTRDGNQPQHF
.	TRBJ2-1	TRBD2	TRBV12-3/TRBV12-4	TGTGCCAGCAGTCCCCCAGGACTAGCGGGAGTCTATGAGCAGTTCTTC	CASSPPGLAGVYEQFF
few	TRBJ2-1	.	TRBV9	TGTGCCAGCAGCGTAAGTGAGTCCCCGGTGAATGAGCAGTTCTTC	CASSVSESPVNEQFF
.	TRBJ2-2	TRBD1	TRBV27	TGTGCCAGCAGTCGACAGGGGACGAACACCGGGGAGCTGTTTTTT	CASSRQGTNTGELFF
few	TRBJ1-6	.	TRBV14	TGTGCCAGCAGCCGGGGGACATCCGTAAATAATTCACCCCTCCACTTT	CASSRGTSVNNSPLHF
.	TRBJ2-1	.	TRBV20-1	TGCAGTGCTAGAGATCGCGGAGAGCAGTTCTTC	CSARDRGEQFF
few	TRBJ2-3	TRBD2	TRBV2	TGTGCCAGCAGTGATCCACGACTAGCGGACACAGATACGCAGTATTTT	CASSDPRLADTDTQYF
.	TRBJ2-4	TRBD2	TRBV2	TGTGCCAGCAGTGAAGGACTAGCGGTTACCAAAAACATTCAGTACTTC	CASSEGLAVTKNIQYF
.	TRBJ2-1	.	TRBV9	TGTGCCAGCAGGGGGCAGAATGAGCAGTTCTTC	CASRGQNEQFF
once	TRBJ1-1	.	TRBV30	TGTGCCTGGAGTCCCGGCGCCCAAGCTTTCTTT	CAWSPGAQAFF
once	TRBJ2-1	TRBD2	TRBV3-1	TGTGCCAGCAGCCACCTAGCGGGAGGGCCTGGGCAGTTCTTC	CASSHLAGGPGQFF
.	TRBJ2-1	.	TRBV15	TGTGCCACCAGCGGCCGAACTAGGGAGGAGCAGTTCTTC	CATSGRTREEQFF
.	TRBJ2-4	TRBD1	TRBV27	TGTGCCAGCAGTACAGGGACAGCAAACATTCAGTACTTC	CASSTGTANIQYF
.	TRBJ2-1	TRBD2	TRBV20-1	TGCAGTGGGGCGTTGGGACTAGCGCTGCCCTCCTCCTACAATGAGCAGTTCTTC	CSGALGLALPSSYNEQFF
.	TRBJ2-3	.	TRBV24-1	TGTGCCACCAGTGATTTGCACCCCGAACCTCTGAGTACAGATACGCAGTATTTT	CATSDLHPEPLSTDTQYF
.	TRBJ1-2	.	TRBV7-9	TGTGCCAGCAGCTCCGGACCGGACGGGGGCTACACCTTC	CASSSGPDGGYTF
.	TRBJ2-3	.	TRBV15	TGTGCCACCAGCATGAGCACAGATACGCAGTATTTT	CATSMSTDTQYF